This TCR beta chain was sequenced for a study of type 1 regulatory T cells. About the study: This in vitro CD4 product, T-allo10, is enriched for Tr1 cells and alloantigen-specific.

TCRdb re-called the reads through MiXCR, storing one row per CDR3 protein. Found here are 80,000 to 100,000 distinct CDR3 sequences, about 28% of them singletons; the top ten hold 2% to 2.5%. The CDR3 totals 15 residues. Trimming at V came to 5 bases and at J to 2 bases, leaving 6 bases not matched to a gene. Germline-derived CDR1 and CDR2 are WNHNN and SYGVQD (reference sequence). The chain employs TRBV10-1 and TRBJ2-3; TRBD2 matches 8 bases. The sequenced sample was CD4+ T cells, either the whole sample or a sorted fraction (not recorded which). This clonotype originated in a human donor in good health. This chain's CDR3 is CASSSGRTPTDTQYF. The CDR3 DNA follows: TGCGCCAGCAGTAGCGGGAGAACCCCCACAGATACGCAGTATTTT.